This T cell receptor (beta chain) was sequenced for a study of T cell changes during pregnancy in multiple sclerosis. CDR1 is SNHLY and CDR2 is FYNNEI in the germline V gene. The CDR3 length is 13 residues. Trimming pared 6 bases from V and 11 bases from J, leaving 16 bases between. TCRdb's table, derived via immunoSEQ multiplex PCR, lists solely in-frame clones and lacks some. In the table there are tens of thousands of clones, more than 70% of which are singletons. The input for sequencing was CD4+ T cells from peripheral blood mononuclear cells, taken after pregnancy. This clonotype was sampled from a female donor in good health, enrolled as a control in a pregnancy study. This sequence joins TRBV2 and TRBJ1-4; D unresolved. The CDR3 is CASSIDREWKLFF. CDR3 in DNA: TGTGCCAGCAGCATTGATCGGGAGTGGAAACTGTTTTTT.